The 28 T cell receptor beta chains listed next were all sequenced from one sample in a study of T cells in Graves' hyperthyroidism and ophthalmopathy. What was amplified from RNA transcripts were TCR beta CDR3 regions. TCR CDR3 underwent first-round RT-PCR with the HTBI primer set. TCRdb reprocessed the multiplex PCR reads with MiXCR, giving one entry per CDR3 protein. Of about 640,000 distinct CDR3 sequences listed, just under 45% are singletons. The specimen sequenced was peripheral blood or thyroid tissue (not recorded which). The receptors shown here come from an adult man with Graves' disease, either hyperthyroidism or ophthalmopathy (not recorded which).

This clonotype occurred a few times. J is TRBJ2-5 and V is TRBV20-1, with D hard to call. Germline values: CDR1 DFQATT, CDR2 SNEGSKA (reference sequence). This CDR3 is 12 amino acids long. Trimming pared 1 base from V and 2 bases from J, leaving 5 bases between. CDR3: CSARGKQETQYF. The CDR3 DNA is TGCAGTGCTAGAGGGAAACAAGAGACCCAGTACTTC.

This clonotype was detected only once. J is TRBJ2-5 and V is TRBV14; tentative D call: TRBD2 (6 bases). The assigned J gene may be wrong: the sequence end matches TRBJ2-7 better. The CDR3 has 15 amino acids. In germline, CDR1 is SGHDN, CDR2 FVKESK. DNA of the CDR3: TGTGCCAGCAGCCAAGACGCGGGGATGGGCTACGAGCAGTACTTC. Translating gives CASSQDAGMGYEQYF.

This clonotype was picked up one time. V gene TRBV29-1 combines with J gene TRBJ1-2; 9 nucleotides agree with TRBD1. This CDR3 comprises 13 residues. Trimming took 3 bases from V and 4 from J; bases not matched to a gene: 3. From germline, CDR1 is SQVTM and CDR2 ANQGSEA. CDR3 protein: CSVDGTGTYGYTF. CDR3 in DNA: TGCAGCGTTGATGGGACAGGGACCTATGGCTACACCTTC.

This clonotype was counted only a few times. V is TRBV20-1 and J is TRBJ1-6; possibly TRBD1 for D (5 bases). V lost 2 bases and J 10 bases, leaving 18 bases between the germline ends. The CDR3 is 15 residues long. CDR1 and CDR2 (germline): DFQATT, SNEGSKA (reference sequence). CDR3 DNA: TGCAGTGCTAGAAGCCCCCCAGGGTACGGCTCACCCCTCCACTTT. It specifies CSARSPPGYGSPLHF.

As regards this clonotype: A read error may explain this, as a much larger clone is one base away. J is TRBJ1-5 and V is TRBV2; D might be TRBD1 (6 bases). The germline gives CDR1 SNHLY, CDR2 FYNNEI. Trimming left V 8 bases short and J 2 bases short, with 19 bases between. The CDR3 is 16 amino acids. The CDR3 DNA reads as TGTGCCAGCCAAGAGACAGGTGGGGGTGGCAATCAGCCCCAGCATTTT. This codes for CASQETGGGGNQPQHF.

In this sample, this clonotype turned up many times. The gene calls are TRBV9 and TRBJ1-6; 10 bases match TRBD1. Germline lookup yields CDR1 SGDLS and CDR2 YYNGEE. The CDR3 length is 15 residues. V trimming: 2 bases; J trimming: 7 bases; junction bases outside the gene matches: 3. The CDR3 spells CASSVDRGYNSPLHF. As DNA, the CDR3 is TGTGCCAGCAGCGTGGACAGGGGGTACAATTCACCCCTCCACTTT.

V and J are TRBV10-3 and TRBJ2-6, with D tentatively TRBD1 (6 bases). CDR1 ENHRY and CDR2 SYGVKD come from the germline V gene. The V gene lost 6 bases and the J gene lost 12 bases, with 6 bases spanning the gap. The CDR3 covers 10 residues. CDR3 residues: CAIRDSVLTF. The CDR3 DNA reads TGTGCCATCAGGGACAGCGTCCTGACTTTC.

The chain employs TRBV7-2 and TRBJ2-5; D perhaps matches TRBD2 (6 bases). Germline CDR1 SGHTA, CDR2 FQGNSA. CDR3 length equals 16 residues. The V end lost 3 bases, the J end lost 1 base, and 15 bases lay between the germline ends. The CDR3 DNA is TGTGCCAGCAGCTTGGGGGGTAGCGGAGCCCAAGAGACCCAGTACTTC. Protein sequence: CASSLGGSGAQETQYF. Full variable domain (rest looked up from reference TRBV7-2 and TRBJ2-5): GAGVSQSPSNKVTEKGKDVELRCDPISGHTALYWYRQSLGQGLEFLIYFQGNSAPDKSGLPSDRFSAERTGGSVSTLTIQRTQQEDSAVYLCASSLGGSGAQETQYFGPGTRLLVL.

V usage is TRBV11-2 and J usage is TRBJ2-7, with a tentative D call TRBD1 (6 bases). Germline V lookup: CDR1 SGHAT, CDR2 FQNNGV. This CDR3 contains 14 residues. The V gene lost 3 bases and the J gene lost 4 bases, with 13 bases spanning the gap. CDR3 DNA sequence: TGTGCCAGCAGCTTGCCAGGGGTGAAATACGAGCAGTACTTC. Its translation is CASSLPGVKYEQYF.

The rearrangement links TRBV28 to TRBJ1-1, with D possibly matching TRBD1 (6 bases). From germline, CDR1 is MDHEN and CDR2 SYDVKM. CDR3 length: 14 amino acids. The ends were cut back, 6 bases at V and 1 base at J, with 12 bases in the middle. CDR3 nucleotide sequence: TGTGCCAGCAGCATGGGGACACCGAACACTGAAGCTTTCTTT. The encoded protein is CASSMGTPNTEAFF.

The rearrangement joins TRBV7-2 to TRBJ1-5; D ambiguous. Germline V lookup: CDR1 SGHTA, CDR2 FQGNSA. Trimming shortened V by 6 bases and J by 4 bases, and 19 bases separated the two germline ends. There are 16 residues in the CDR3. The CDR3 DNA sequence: TGTGCCAGCAGTCCTCTTTCGGACGTGAGGAATCAGCCCCAGCATTTT. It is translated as CASSPLSDVRNQPQHF.

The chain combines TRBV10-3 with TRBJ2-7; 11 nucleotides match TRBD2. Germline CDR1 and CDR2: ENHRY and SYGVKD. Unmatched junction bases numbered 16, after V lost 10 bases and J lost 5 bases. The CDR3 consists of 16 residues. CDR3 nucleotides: TGTGCCAGCAGCCAAGAAACTAGCGGGAGTTCCCACGAGCAGTACTTC. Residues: CASSQETSGSSHEQYF.

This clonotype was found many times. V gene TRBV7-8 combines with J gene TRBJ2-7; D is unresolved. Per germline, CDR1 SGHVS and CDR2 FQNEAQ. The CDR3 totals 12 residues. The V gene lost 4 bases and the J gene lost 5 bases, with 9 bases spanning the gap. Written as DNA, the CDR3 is TGTGCCAGCAGCTCGTACGGCAACGAGCAGTACTTC. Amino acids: CASSSYGNEQYF.

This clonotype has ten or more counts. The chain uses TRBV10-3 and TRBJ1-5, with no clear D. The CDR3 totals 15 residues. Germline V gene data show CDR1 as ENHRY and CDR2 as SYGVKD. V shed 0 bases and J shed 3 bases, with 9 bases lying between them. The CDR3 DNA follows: TGTGCCATCAGTGAGTCGAGTCGGCCCAATCAGCCCCAGCATTTT. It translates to CAISESSRPNQPQHF.

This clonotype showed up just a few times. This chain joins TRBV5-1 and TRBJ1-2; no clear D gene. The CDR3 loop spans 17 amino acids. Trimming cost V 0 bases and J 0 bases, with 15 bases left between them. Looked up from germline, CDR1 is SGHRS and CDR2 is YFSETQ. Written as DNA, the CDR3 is TGCGCCAGCAGCTTGGGAGGAGGCAGCCAAACTAACTATGGCTACACCTTC. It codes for CASSLGGGSQTNYGYTF.

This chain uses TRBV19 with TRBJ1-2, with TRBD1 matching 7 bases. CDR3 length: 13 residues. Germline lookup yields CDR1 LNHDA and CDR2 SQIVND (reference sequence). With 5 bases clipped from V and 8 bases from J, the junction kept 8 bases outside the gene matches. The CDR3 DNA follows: TGTGCCAGTAGTGCCCTGACAGGGTACGGCTACACCTTC. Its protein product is CASSALTGYGYTF.

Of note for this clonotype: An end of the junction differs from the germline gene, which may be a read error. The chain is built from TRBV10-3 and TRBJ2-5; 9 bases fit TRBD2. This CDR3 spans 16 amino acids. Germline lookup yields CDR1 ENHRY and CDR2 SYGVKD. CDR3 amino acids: CTIRESKASGKETQYF. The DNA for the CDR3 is TGTACCATCAGGGAGTCGAAGGCTAGCGGGAAAGAGACCCAGTACTTC.

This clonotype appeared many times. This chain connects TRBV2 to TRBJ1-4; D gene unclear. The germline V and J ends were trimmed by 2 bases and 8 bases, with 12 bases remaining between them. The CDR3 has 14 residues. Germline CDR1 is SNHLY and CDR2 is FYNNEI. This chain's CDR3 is CASSEWTVAEKLFF. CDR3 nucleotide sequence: TGTGCCAGCAGTGAATGGACTGTGGCGGAAAAACTGTTTTTT.

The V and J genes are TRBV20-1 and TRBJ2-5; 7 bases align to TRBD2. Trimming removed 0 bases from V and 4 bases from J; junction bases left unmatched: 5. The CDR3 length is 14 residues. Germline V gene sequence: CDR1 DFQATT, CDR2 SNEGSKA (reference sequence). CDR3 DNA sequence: TGCAGTGCTAGAGAGGTAGGGGAGGGAGAGACCCAGTACTTC. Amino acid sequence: CSAREVGEGETQYF.

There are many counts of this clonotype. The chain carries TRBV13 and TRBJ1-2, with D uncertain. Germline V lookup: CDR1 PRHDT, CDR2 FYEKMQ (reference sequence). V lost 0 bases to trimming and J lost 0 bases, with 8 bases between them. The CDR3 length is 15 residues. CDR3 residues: CASSLGLVANYGYTF. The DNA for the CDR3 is TGTGCCAGCAGCTTAGGCCTGGTGGCTAACTATGGCTACACCTTC. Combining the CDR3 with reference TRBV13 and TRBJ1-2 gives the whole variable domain AAGVIQSPRHLIKEKRETATLKCYPIPRHDTVYWYQQGPGQDPQFLISFYEKMQSDKGSIPDRFSAQQFSDYHSELNMSSLELGDSALYFCASSLGLVANYGYTFGSGTRLTVV.

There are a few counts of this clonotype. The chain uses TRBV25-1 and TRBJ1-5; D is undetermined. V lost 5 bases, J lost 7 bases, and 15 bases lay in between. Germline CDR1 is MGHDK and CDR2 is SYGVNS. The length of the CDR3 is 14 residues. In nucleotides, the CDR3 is TGTGCCAGCAGTAACCGGGCCGGGCGACAGCCCCAGCATTTT. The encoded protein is CASSNRAGRQPQHF.

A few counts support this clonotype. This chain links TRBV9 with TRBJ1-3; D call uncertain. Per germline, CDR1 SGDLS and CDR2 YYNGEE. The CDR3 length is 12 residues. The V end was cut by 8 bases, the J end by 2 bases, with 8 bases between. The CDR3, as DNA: TGTGCCAGTGGGGTGACTGGAAACACCATATATTTT. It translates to CASGVTGNTIYF.

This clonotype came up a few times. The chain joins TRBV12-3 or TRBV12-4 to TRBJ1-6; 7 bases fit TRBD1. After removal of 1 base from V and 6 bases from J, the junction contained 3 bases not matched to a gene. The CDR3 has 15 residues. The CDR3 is CASSLDRGGNSPLHF. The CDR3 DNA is TGTGCCAGCAGTTTAGACAGGGGCGGTAATTCACCCCTCCACTTT.

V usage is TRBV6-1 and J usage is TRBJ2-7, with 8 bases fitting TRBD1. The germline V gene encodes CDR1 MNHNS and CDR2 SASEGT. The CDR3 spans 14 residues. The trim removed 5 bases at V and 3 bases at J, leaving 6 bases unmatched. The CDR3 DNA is TGTGCCAGCAGTTTGCTCGGACAGGGCTACGAGCAGTACTTC. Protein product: CASSLLGQGYEQYF.

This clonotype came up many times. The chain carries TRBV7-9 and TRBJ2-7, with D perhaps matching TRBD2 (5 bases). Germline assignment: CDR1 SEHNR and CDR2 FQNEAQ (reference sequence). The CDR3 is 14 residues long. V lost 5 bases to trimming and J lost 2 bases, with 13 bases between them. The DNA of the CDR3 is TGTGCCAGCAGCCCTGCCGGGCGGGCCTACGAGCAGTACTTC. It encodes CASSPAGRAYEQYF.

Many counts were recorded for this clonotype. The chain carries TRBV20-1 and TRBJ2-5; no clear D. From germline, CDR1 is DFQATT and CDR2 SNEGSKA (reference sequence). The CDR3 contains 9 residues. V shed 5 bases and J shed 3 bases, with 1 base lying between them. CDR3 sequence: CSAEETQYF. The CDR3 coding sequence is TGCAGTGCTGAAGAGACCCAGTACTTC.

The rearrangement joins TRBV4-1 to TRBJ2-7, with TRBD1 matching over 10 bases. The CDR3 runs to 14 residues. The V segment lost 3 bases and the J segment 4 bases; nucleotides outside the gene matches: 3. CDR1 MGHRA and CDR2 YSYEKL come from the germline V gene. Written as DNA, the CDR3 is TGCGCCAGCAGCCATATGGACAGGGGGTACGAGCAGTACTTC. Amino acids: CASSHMDRGYEQYF.

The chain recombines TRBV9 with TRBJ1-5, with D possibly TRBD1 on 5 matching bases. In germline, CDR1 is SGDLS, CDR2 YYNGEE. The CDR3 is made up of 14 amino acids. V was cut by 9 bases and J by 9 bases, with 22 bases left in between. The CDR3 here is CATSEPGGFLPQHF. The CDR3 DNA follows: TGTGCCACCAGTGAACCGGGGGGTTTTTTGCCCCAGCATTTT. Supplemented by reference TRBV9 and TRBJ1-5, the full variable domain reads DSGVTQTPKHLITATGQRVTLRCSPRSGDLSVYWYQQSLDQGLQFLIQYYNGEERAKGNILERFSAQQFPDLHSELNLSSLELGDSALYFCATSEPGGFLPQHFGDGTRLSIL.